The sample holds a few counts of the clone carrying this TCR beta chain. Its specificity is unknown. The data stem from a study of response to subunit inactivated influenza vaccine. Whole-study findings and limits: The authors put forward the suggestion that each seasonal influenza vaccination may bring in only a limited number of new T cells.

TCRdb reprocessed the RT-PCR reads with MiXCR, giving one entry per CDR3 protein. The table has about 540,000 distinct CDR3 sequences, approximately 15% seen once. This clonotype was obtained from a man aged 45-60 years who received an inactivated influenza vaccine. Sample: PBMCs from blood, taken 12 days after vaccination.

In DNA form, the CDR3 reads TGCAGCGTTGGGGGACTAGCGGGAGGGTCCACAGATACGCAGTATTTT. As protein: CSVGGLAGGSTDTQYF. This chain uses TRBV29-1 with TRBJ2-3, with 16 bases aligning to TRBD2. From germline, CDR1 is SQVTM and CDR2 ANQGSEA. This CDR3 spans 16 amino acids. V was pared by 4 bases and J by 2 bases, with 3 bases of the junction left unmatched.